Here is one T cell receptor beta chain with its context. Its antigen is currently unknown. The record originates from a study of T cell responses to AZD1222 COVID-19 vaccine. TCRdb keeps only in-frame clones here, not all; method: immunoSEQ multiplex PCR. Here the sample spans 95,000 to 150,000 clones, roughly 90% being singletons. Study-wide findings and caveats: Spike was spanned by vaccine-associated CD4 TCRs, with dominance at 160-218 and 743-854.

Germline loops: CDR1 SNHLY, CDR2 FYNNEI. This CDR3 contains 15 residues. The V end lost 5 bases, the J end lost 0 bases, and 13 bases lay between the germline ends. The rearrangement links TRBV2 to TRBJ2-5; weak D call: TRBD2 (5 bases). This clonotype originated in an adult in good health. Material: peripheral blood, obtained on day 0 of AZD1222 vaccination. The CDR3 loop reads CASSRIGGYQETQYF. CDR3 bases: TGTGCCAGCAGTCGCATAGGCGGGTACCAAGAGACCCAGTACTTC.